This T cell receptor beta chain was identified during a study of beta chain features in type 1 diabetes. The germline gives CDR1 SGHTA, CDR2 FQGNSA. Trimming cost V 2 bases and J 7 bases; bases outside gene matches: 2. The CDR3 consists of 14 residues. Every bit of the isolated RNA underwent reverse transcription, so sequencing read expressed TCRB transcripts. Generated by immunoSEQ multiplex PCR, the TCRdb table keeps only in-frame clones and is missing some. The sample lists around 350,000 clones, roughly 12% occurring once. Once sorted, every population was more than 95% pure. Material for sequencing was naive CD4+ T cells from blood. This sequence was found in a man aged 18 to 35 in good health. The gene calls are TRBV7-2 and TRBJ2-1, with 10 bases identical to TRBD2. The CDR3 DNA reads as TGTGCCAGCAGCTTATGGACTAGCGGAAATGAGCAGTTCTTC. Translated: CASSLWTSGNEQFF.